This entry lists 28 T cell receptor beta chains sequenced from one sample in a study of tumor-infiltrating lymphocytes in primary liver carcinoma. RNA and DNA were co-extracted from roughly 20-30 mg of unsorted bulk tissue. The input was approximately 500 ng total RNA; TCR beta cDNA was made from it with a constant-region primer. Three nested multiplex PCR rounds, a slightly modified ARM-PCR method, built the TCR beta libraries. The first two PCR rounds used TRBV1-TRBV30 forward primers with a C-beta reverse primer, 10 to 11 cycles each. MiXCR was run by TCRdb on the multiplex PCR reads, yielding one entry per CDR3 protein. The sample holds tens of thousands of distinct CDR3 sequences, approximately 76% seen once. Material: liver tumor tissue from sampling region 3. The subset is: tumor region T3, left-lateral pole. These receptors were taken from a woman in her twenties or thirties with primary liver carcinoma and hepatitis B virus infection.

As for this clonotype: The junction shows a germline mismatch at one end, possibly a read error. V and J are TRBV14 and TRBJ2-3; TRBD2 aligns across 8 bases. There are 18 residues in the CDR3. Germline assignment: CDR1 SGHDN and CDR2 FVKESK. CDR3 DNA: TGTGCCATCAGCCAACTCATAGCGGGAACGAATTCTCCAGATACGCAGTATTTT. This codes for CAISQLIAGTNSPDTQYF.

By share of the sample, this clonotype is medium-sized (0.01 to 0.1%). This rearrangement joins TRBV6-2 or TRBV6-3 to TRBJ1-5, with D perhaps TRBD1 (6 bases). The CDR3 contains 15 residues. Per germline, CDR1 MNHEY and CDR2 SVGEGT. Trimming stripped 5 bases from V and 4 bases from J, with 15 bases between. DNA for the CDR3: TGTGCCAGCAGTATGGACAGTTTTGGTAATCAGCCCCAGCATTTT. This sequence encodes CASSMDSFGNQPQHF.

Comment on this clonotype: One end of the junction does not line up with germline, which may come from a read error. The chain uses TRBV5-4 and TRBJ2-1; D call uncertain. CDR3 length: 12 residues. In germline, CDR1 is SGHNT, CDR2 YYREEE (reference sequence). The CDR3 bases are TGTGCCAGCGGCTTAGGCTGCAATGAGCAATTCTTC. This gives the protein CASGLGCNEQFF. Full variable domain (rest looked up from reference TRBV5-4 and TRBJ2-1): ETGVTQSPTHLIKTRGQQVTLRCSSQSGHNTVSWYQQALGQGPQFIFQYYREEENGRGNFPPRFSGLQFPNYSSELNVNALELDDSALYLCASGLGCNEQFFGPGTRLTVL.

The chain couples TRBV11-2 to TRBJ1-4; D call uncertain. With 10 bases removed from V and 5 bases from J, the gap between germline ends came to 23 bases. This CDR3 contains 16 residues. Germline V gives CDR1 SGHAT, CDR2 FQNNGV. The CDR3 region is CAISKTPGGTNEKLFF. CDR3 DNA sequence: TGTGCCATCAGTAAGACTCCAGGAGGAACAAATGAAAAACTGTTTTTT.

Notes on this clonotype: At one boundary the junction diverges from the germline segment, which might be a read error. The J gene is TRBJ2-1, the V gene TRBV4-2; D possibly corresponds to TRBD1 (5 bases). The CDR3 loop spans 15 amino acids. Per the germline V gene, CDR1 is LGHNA and CDR2 is YNFKEQ. The CDR3 region is CASSQVTQWGNEQLF. CDR3 nucleotides: TGTGCCAGCAGTCAAGTGACGCAGTGGGGCAACGAGCAGCTCTTC.

Notes on this clonotype: This CDR3 fails to terminate in the conserved phenylalanine or tryptophan, so it likely reflects a read error. The genes are TRBV11-2 and TRBJ2-5; 9 nucleotides match TRBD2. The V and J ends lost 5 bases and 2 bases, in that order; junction bases with no gene match: 9. The CDR3 spans 16 residues. The germline gives CDR1 SGHAT, CDR2 FQNNGV. This CDR3 is CASSPYSGRTQETQYY. CDR3 nucleotides: TGTGCCAGCAGCCCCTATAGCGGGAGAACACAAGAGACCCAGTACTAC.

Details on this clonotype: This may stem from a read error, because a much larger clone lies one nucleotide away. This rearrangement joins TRBV28 to TRBJ2-7; D unclear. The CDR3 runs 15 residues. V was shortened by 4 bases and J by 2 bases, with 15 bases between the two germline ends. The V gene's germline CDR1 is MDHEN and CDR2 SYDVKM. CDR3 DNA: TGTGCCAGCAGTTCGATATGGAAAACTACCTACGAGCAGTACTTC. Its translation is CASSSIWKTTYEQYF.

A remark on this clonotype: Relative to the germline gene, one junction end is altered; a read error may explain this. The J gene is TRBJ2-7, the V gene TRBV10-3; 12 bases match TRBD1. The CDR3 totals 17 residues. Germline V lookup: CDR1 ENHRY, CDR2 SYGVKD. The CDR3 is CAISEGLGQGANYKQYF. DNA of the CDR3: TGTGCCATCAGTGAGGGCCTGGGACAGGGGGCCAACTACAAGCAGTACTTC.

As concerns this clonotype: One end of the junction does not line up with germline, which may come from a read error. V is TRBV12-3 or TRBV12-4 and J is TRBJ2-1; 11 bases fit TRBD2. CDR3 size: 15 residues. The CDR3 sequence is CASSLSGTSGLEQIF. CDR3 bases: TGTGCCAGCAGTCTGTCCGGGACTAGCGGACTTGAGCAGATCTTT.

This CDR3 is CAWNVLGAVLGTQYF. The CDR3 nucleotides are TGTGCCTGGAACGTCTTGGGCGCGGTCCTAGGGACCCAGTACTTC. The genes are TRBV30 and TRBJ2-5; D ambiguous. From germline, CDR1 is GTSNPN and CDR2 SVGIG (reference sequence). The CDR3 is 15 amino acids. V was clipped by 4 bases and J by 7 bases, with 22 bases between them.

As concerns this clonotype: The junction shows a germline mismatch at one end, possibly a read error. The chain is built from TRBV4-3 and TRBJ2-2, with 13 bases that match TRBD2. Per germline, CDR1 LGHNA and CDR2 YSLEER. This CDR3 comprises 19 residues. CDR3 region: CTSRVLAGGPRPNNGELFF. The DNA of the CDR3 is TGCACCAGCAGAGTACTAGCGGGAGGGCCCCGTCCGAACAACGGGGAGCTGTTTTTT.

The table lists this clonotype with a few counts. One end of the junction is discordant with germline, which a read error may explain. The V call is TRBV4-1, the J call TRBJ2-1, with 10 bases matching TRBD1. This CDR3 is built from 16 residues. The germline V gene has CDR1 MGHRA and CDR2 YSYEKL. The CDR3 is CASSQDPGQGENKQLF. In DNA, the CDR3 is TGCGCCAGCAGCCAAGATCCTGGACAGGGGGAGAATAAGCAGCTCTTC.

Points on this clonotype: The conserved phenylalanine or tryptophan normally closing the CDR3 is absent here, so this likely arose from a read error. V and J are TRBV12-3 or TRBV12-4 and TRBJ2-2; a weak D match, TRBD2 (6 bases). The CDR3 runs 13 residues. Trimming left V 1 base short and J 13 bases short, with 13 bases between. The CDR3 sequence: CASSLEMGGMLFC. The DNA of the CDR3 is TGTGCCAGCAGTTTAGAGATGGGCGGGATGCTGTTTTGT.

Regarding this clonotype: The junction does not match germline at one end; this may be a read error. The chain carries TRBV29-1 and TRBJ2-1; TRBD2 might be the D (5 bases). The CDR3 covers 13 residues. CDR1 and CDR2 (germline): SQVTM, ANQGSEA. The DNA for the CDR3 is TGCAGCGTTGAAACTAGTAATCACAATGGGCAGTTCTTC. Translation: CSVETSNHNGQFF.

This chain connects TRBV6-5 to TRBJ1-1; D uncertain. V was shortened by 2 bases and J by 14 bases, with 12 bases between the two germline ends. Germline V gene sequence: CDR1 MNHEY, CDR2 SVGAGI. CDR3 length: 11 amino acids. CDR3 sequence (DNA): TGTGCCAGCAGTTACGTAGATATAGCCTTCTTT. Translating it yields CASSYVDIAFF.

V usage is TRBV29-1 and J usage is TRBJ2-1; D gene ambiguous. The CDR3 has 15 residues. CDR1 is SQVTM, CDR2 ANQGSEA, per germline. The CDR3 spells CSVLSPRLKYNGRFF. CDR3 DNA sequence: TGCAGTGTTCTCTCCCCTCGGCTGAAGTACAATGGGCGGTTCTTC.

In regard to this clonotype: The CDR3 does not close with the conserved phenylalanine or tryptophan, likely indicating a read error. The gene calls are TRBV4-1 and TRBJ2-3, with no clear D. CDR1 is MGHRA, CDR2 YSYEKL, per germline. Trimming left V 2 bases short and J 6 bases short, with 24 bases between. The CDR3 sequence is 18 residues long. CDR3 protein: CASSQLGTVAEDPDTQYL. CDR3 coding DNA: TGCGCCAGCAGCCAACTAGGCACGGTAGCTGAAGACCCGGATACGCAGTATTTG.

Details on this clonotype: At one of its ends the junction is not consistent with the germline gene, which may arise from a read error. The J gene is TRBJ2-1, the V gene TRBV2; no reliable D call. The CDR3 covers 13 residues. Germline V gene sequence: CDR1 SNHLY, CDR2 FYNNEI. The CDR3 coding sequence is TGTGCTGGTCTTGTCAGCTCCTACAGTGAGCAGTTCTTC. Translation gives CAGLVSSYSEQFF.

Of note for this clonotype: A junction end diverges from the germline sequence, so it may reflect a read error. V and J are TRBV6-5 and TRBJ1-2; TRBD1 is a possible D gene (5 bases). This CDR3 is built from 13 residues. CDR1 MNHEY and CDR2 SVGAGI come from the germline V gene. CDR3 loop: CASSTRENCGCTF. Here the CDR3 DNA reads TGTGCCAGCAGTACCAGGGAGAATTGTGGCTGCACCTTC.

Details on this clonotype: The missing conserved phenylalanine or tryptophan at the end of this CDR3 makes a read error likely. V is TRBV11-2 and J is TRBJ2-2; the D is unclear. The CDR3 is 15 residues long. Trimming removed 5 bases at V and 5 bases at J, with 15 bases between. Looked up from germline, CDR1 is SGHAT and CDR2 is FQNNGV. Here the CDR3 reads CASSPPQGPTGELFP. CDR3 DNA sequence: TGTGCCAGCAGCCCACCGCAAGGACCGACCGGGGAGCTGTTTCCT.

Concerning this clonotype: At one of its ends the junction is not consistent with the germline gene, which may arise from a read error. V usage is TRBV11-2 and J usage is TRBJ2-1; 12 bases are a match to TRBD2. CDR3 length equals 16 residues. Germline V gives CDR1 SGHAT, CDR2 FQNNGV. CDR3 in DNA: TGTGCCGGCAGGGTTACTAGCGGGAGGACCGGCAATGAGAAGTTCTTC. Its translation is CAGRVTSGRTGNEKFF. The variable domain in full, with the rest retrieved from reference TRBV11-2 and TRBJ2-1, is EAGVAQSPRYKIIEKRQSVAFWCNPISGHATLYWYQQILGQGPKLLIQFQNNGVVDDSQLPKDRFSAERLKGVDSTLKIQPAKLEDSAVYLCAGRVTSGRTGNEKFFGPGTRLTVL.

This clonotype came up many times. One end of the junction fails to match germline, which may point to a read error. This chain connects TRBV11-3 to TRBJ2-1; 8 bases align to TRBD2. The germline V gene has CDR1 SGHNT and CDR2 YENEEA. The CDR3 sequence is 16 residues long. CDR3: CAGSIGGGRWGNEQFF. The CDR3 bases are TGTGCCGGCAGCATAGGCGGCGGGAGGTGGGGAAATGAGCAGTTCTTC.

This clonotype showed up just a few times. It is likely a read error, because the conserved phenylalanine at the end of the CDR3 is missing. The chain uses TRBV2 and TRBJ1-1; the D gene is possibly TRBD1 (5 bases). Germline V gene lookup returns CDR1 SNHLY and CDR2 FYNNEI. V was shortened by 6 bases and J by 1 base, with 9 bases between the two germline ends. CDR3 length: 13 amino acids. The CDR3 bases are TGTGCCAGCAGGGACAAGGCGAACACTGAAGCTTTCCTT. It translates to CASRDKANTEAFL.

This clonotype was picked up many times. A read error may account for a junction end that differs from germline. This sequence joins TRBV11-3 and TRBJ2-1; 10 positions match TRBD2. Germline lookup yields CDR1 SGHNT and CDR2 YENEEA. The CDR3 consists of 15 residues. The CDR3 region has the DNA TGTGCCAACAGCTTAGGAACTAGCGGGAAGCTTAAGCAATTCTTC. Protein sequence: CANSLGTSGKLKQFF.

On this clonotype itself: A junction boundary mismatches the germline segment, possibly from a read error. The chain recombines TRBV12-3 or TRBV12-4 with TRBJ2-5; weak D call: TRBD2 (6 bases). This CDR3 has 15 amino acids. CDR3 loop: CASSIYPGSKETQYF. In DNA, the CDR3 is TGCGCCAGTAGCATCTACCCCGGGAGCAAAGAGACCCAGTACTTC.

A word on this clonotype: This may arise from a read error, as a much more abundant clone is one base away. This chain uses TRBV12-3 or TRBV12-4 with TRBJ2-2; 9 bases map to TRBD1. This CDR3 spans 15 amino acids. In DNA, the CDR3 is TGTGCCAGCAGTCTCGGACAGGGGTACACCGGGGAGCTGCTTTTT. Its translation is CASSLGQGYTGELLF.

The V and J genes are TRBV30 and TRBJ1-1; D gene ambiguous. Germline loops: CDR1 GTSNPN, CDR2 SVGIG (reference sequence). CDR3 length equals 12 residues. V dropped 3 bases and J dropped 8 bases, with 13 bases sitting between them. CDR3 amino acids: CAWSVPTPEAFF. The CDR3 region has the DNA TGTGCCTGGAGCGTCCCTACGCCAGAAGCTTTCTTT. Full variable domain (missing parts from reference TRBV30 and TRBJ1-1): SQTIHQWPATLVQPVGSPLSLECTVEGTSNPNLYWYRQAAGRGLQLLFYSVGIGQISSEVPQNLSASRPQDRQFILSSKKLLLSDSGFYLCAWSVPTPEAFFGQGTRLTVV.

This clonotype is a singleton in its sample. One junction end does not reproduce the germline sequence, and a read error may be involved. This chain uses TRBV5-1 with TRBJ2-3, with 8 bases lining up with TRBD2. Germline V lookup: CDR1 SGHRS, CDR2 YFSETQ. CDR3 length: 16 amino acids. Here the CDR3 DNA reads TGCACCAGCAGCACCGTCCAGGCGGGAGGCGCAGGTACGCAGTATTTT. Translating it yields CTSSTVQAGGAGTQYF.